The next 29 T cell receptor beta chains were all read from a single sample in a study of blood T cells in healthy people across ages. The use of a sample-barcoded 5' primer and a J-beta primer mix characterized a second PCR of roughly 7 to 12 cycles. TCRdb processed the 5' RACE reads anew with MiXCR; each CDR3 protein has one entry. The table lists 700,000 to 900,000 distinct CDR3 sequences, about a quarter of them singletons. Separately, the same data were catalogued under a study of T cells of mothers and their children.

Sequencing used blood. Source of these receptors: a boy aged 5-17 years in good health.

This clonotype was counted between two and nine times. This chain joins TRBV7-9 and TRBJ2-5; D unresolved. The J call may be faulty, since TRBJ2-7 better matches the DNA end. This CDR3 has 15 residues. Per the germline V gene, CDR1 is SEHNR and CDR2 is FQNEAQ (reference sequence). The CDR3 DNA sequence: TGTGCCAGCAGCTCTACAGACATTCCCGAAGGCGAGCAGTACTTC. As protein: CASSSTDIPEGEQYF.

This clonotype occurred a few times. The chain links TRBV15 to TRBJ2-1; 10 positions match TRBD1. The CDR3 extends over 14 amino acids. V gave up 0 bases and J gave up 15 bases; unmatched junction bases: 8. The germline V gene has CDR1 LNHNV and CDR2 YYDKDF (reference sequence). CDR3 amino acids: CATSREGTGASGFF. CDR3 bases: TGTGCCACCAGCAGAGAGGGGACAGGGGCCTCGGGGTTCTTC. Based on the CDR3 plus reference TRBV15 and TRBJ2-1, the full variable domain is DAMVIQNPRYQVTQFGKPVTLSCSQTLNHNVMYWYQQKSSQAPKLLFHYYDKDFNNEADTPDNFQSRRPNTSFCFLDIRSPGLGDTAMYLCATSREGTGASGFFGPGTRLTVL.

This clonotype was detected many times. Germline and junction disagree at one end, which may indicate a read error. The rearrangement links TRBV12-3 or TRBV12-4 to TRBJ1-1; D gene uncertain. The CDR3 is 13 residues long. CDR3 in DNA: TGTGCCAGCAGCTTCACAGCGAACACTGAAGCCTTCTTT. This gives the protein CASSFTANTEAFF.

The chain carries TRBV12-3 or TRBV12-4 and TRBJ1-2; D uncertain. The CDR3 has 15 residues. Trimming shortened V by 3 bases and J by 4 bases, and 15 bases separated the two germline ends. The DNA of the CDR3 is TGTGCCAGCAGTTTCGGGTCACCATTCCTCTATGGCTACACCTTC. Protein: CASSFGSPFLYGYTF.

A few counts support this clonotype. The chain combines TRBV10-3 with TRBJ2-5; D is unresolved. Trimming removed 6 bases from V and 7 bases from J, with 15 bases in between. CDR1 ENHRY and CDR2 SYGVKD come from the germline V gene. This CDR3 comprises 13 residues. CDR3 in DNA: TGTGCCATCAGCCTTTTGGAGAGAGGGACCCAGTACTTC. Translating gives CAISLLERGTQYF.

This chain connects TRBV28 to TRBJ1-5; no definite D call. The CDR3 covers 13 residues. CDR1 MDHEN and CDR2 SYDVKM come from the germline V gene. V lost 10 bases and J lost 2, with 12 bases in between. The CDR3 nucleotides read TGTGCCACCCGGAGAGATGGCAATCAGCCCCAGCATTTT. Translation gives CATRRDGNQPQHF.

The chain is built from TRBV13 and TRBJ1-1; TRBD1 agrees at 9 bases. CDR3 length: 15 amino acids. CDR1 and CDR2 from the germline V gene are PRHDT and FYEKMQ (reference sequence). V shed 2 bases and J 4 bases; nucleotides not matched to a gene: 5. In DNA form, the CDR3 reads TGTGCCAGCAGCTTAATAGGGACAGGGTCCACTGAAGCTTTCTTT. Protein product: CASSLIGTGSTEAFF.

The rearrangement joins TRBV28 to TRBJ2-6, with 7 bases identical to TRBD2. Trimming cost V 10 bases and J 0 bases; bases outside gene matches: 9. Germline CDR1 reads MDHEN; CDR2 reads SYDVKM. This CDR3 comprises 16 residues. The CDR3 here is CATRKSGDSGANVLTF. CDR3 DNA sequence: TGTGCCACCAGAAAGAGCGGGGACTCTGGGGCCAACGTCCTGACTTTC.

The rearrangement links TRBV20-1 to TRBJ2-7, with D perhaps matching TRBD2 (5 bases). Trimming took off 5 bases at V and 5 bases at J, with 16 bases between the two ends. The CDR3 contains 13 residues. The germline CDR1 and CDR2 sequences are DFQATT and SNEGSKA (reference sequence). The CDR3 spells CSAQGLASDEQYF. The CDR3 DNA is TGCAGTGCTCAAGGACTGGCGTCGGACGAGCAGTACTTC.

V usage is TRBV7-9 and J usage is TRBJ2-7, with D perhaps TRBD2 (5 bases). Germline V gene lookup returns CDR1 SEHNR and CDR2 FQNEAQ (reference sequence). CDR3 size: 13 residues. V was shortened by 4 bases and J by 3 bases, with 10 bases between the two germline ends. The CDR3, as DNA: TGTGCCAGCAGCTCGACCGAGGGCTACGAGCAGTACTTC. Its protein is CASSSTEGYEQYF.

The chain recombines TRBV29-1 with TRBJ2-5; 8 bases match TRBD2. Germline CDR1 reads SQVTM; CDR2 reads ANQGSEA. The CDR3 sequence is 14 residues long. The ends lost 6 bases at V and 11 bases at J; junction bases unmatched: 17. CDR3 coding DNA: TGCAGCGTCCGCGGGGGGAGCGGATTTGGGGAGCAGTACTTC. It specifies CSVRGGSGFGEQYF.

About this clonotype itself: At one of its ends the junction is not consistent with the germline gene, which may arise from a read error. The chain carries TRBV29-1 and TRBJ2-4, with D possibly TRBD2 on 7 matching bases. This CDR3 has 11 amino acids. Germline-derived CDR1 and CDR2 are SQVTM and ANQGSEA. CDR3 bases: TGCAGCGTTCTGGGGGGGGACATCCAGTACTTC. It yields the protein CSVLGGDIQYF.

The chain carries TRBV19 and TRBJ1-2; 7 bases align to TRBD1. Germline CDR1 is LNHDA and CDR2 is SQIVND (reference sequence). The CDR3 totals 15 residues. With V trimmed by 3 bases and J by 2 bases, 6 bases remained unmatched. The DNA for the CDR3 is TGTGCCAGTAGTATCCGACAGGGAGGAAACTATGGCTACACCTTC. The encoded protein is CASSIRQGGNYGYTF.

The gene calls are TRBV5-1 and TRBJ1-1; no clear D. V was pared by 0 bases and J by 5 bases, with 8 bases between. There are 13 residues in the CDR3. Per germline, CDR1 SGHRS and CDR2 YFSETQ. CDR3 sequence reads: CASSLVTGTEAFF. The CDR3 DNA is TGCGCCAGCAGCTTGGTTACTGGGACTGAAGCTTTCTTT.

This clonotype was seen a handful of times. The chain uses TRBV5-1 and TRBJ2-6, with 9 bases fitting TRBD1. The germline V gene has CDR1 SGHRS and CDR2 YFSETQ. The length of the CDR3 is 18 residues. V trimming: 1 base; J trimming: 0 bases; junction bases outside the gene matches: 5. CDR3 sequence: CASSLKGQGLSGANVLTF. The CDR3 coding sequence is TGCGCCAGCAGCTTGAAGGGACAGGGTCTCTCTGGGGCCAACGTCCTGACTTTC.

The chain is built from TRBV6-5 and TRBJ1-4; D is unclear. This CDR3 region has 12 residues. Trimming removed 5 bases from V and 14 bases from J, with 15 bases in between. The germline V gene encodes CDR1 MNHEY and CDR2 SVGAGI. In nucleotides, the CDR3 is TGTGCCAGCAGTCTCTCCGGGTCCAGGCTGTTTTTT. Amino acid sequence: CASSLSGSRLFF.

The CDR3 region is CASRSHSGGSSYEQYF. CDR3 bases: TGTGCCAGCAGATCCCATAGCGGGGGCAGCTCCTACGAGCAGTACTTC. The gene calls are TRBV7-9 and TRBJ2-7; 9 positions match TRBD2. The CDR3 spans 16 residues. J lost 0 bases, V lost 6 bases, and 9 bases had no gene match. CDR1 and CDR2 (germline): SEHNR, FQNEAQ (reference sequence).

This clonotype appeared a few times. The V call is TRBV5-1, the J call TRBJ2-2; the D is unclear. Trimming took off 4 bases at V and 2 bases at J, with 15 bases between the two ends. CDR1 SGHRS and CDR2 YFSETQ come from the germline V gene. The CDR3 is 16 amino acids. Here the CDR3 reads CASSPATPLNTGELFF. As DNA, the CDR3 is TGCGCCAGCAGCCCGGCGACCCCCTTAAACACCGGGGAGCTGTTTTTT.

A few counts support this clonotype. V usage is TRBV12-3 or TRBV12-4 and J usage is TRBJ1-4, with 10 bases identical to TRBD1. Germline trimming cut 6 bases from V and 11 bases from J; bases unmatched to any gene: 9. This CDR3 is built from 14 residues. CDR3 loop: CASRTGTGEDKLFF. The CDR3 DNA reads TGTGCCAGCAGAACCGGGACAGGGGAGGATAAACTGTTTTTT.

The chain joins TRBV3-1 to TRBJ2-3, with 14 bases that match TRBD2. CDR1 LGHDT and CDR2 YNNKEL come from the germline V gene (reference sequence). The CDR3 has 17 residues. With 4 bases clipped from V and 4 bases from J, the junction kept 7 bases outside the gene matches. CDR3 coding DNA: TGTGCCAGCAGCCCCGGGACTAGCGGGGGCTTTTCAGATACGCAGTATTTT. This translates into CASSPGTSGGFSDTQYF.

The V gene is TRBV10-1, the J gene TRBJ1-2; 9 nucleotides agree with TRBD1. Germline loops: CDR1 WNHNN, CDR2 SYGVQD (reference sequence). The CDR3 contains 15 residues. V dropped 4 bases and J dropped 1; count of bases not matched to a gene: 4. Written as DNA, the CDR3 is TGCGCCAGCAGTGGACGGGACAGGGTTAACTATGGCTACACCTTC. It translates to CASSGRDRVNYGYTF.

J is TRBJ1-2 and V is TRBV15; TRBD1 agrees at 11 bases. CDR3 size: 13 residues. Unmatched junction bases numbered 5, after V lost 6 bases and J lost 8 bases. Germline V gene sequence: CDR1 LNHNV, CDR2 YYDKDF (reference sequence). This CDR3 reads CATSQDRGPGYTF. The CDR3 coding sequence is TGTGCCACCAGTCAGGACAGGGGGCCGGGCTACACCTTC.

V and J are TRBV5-5 and TRBJ2-6; D may match TRBD1 or TRBD2 (5 bases each). The CDR3 contains 18 residues. Trimming stripped 0 bases from V and 0 bases from J, with 13 bases between. Germline CDR1 reads SGHKS; CDR2 reads YYEKEE (reference sequence). CDR3 region: CASSLGGKGVSGANVLTF. The CDR3, as DNA: TGTGCCAGCAGCTTGGGGGGCAAGGGAGTCTCTGGGGCCAACGTCCTGACTTTC.

The gene calls are TRBV5-6 and TRBJ2-7; D may match TRBD1 or TRBD2 (5 bases each). The germline gives CDR1 SGHDT, CDR2 YYEEEE. Trimming took off 0 bases at V and 7 bases at J, with 23 bases between the two ends. The CDR3 extends over 17 amino acids. CDR3 bases: TGTGCCAGCAGCTTGGTGGGGACGTCCGCCAGGCGCGAGGAGCAGTACTTC. It translates to CASSLVGTSARREEQYF. Full variable domain (remainder filled in from reference TRBV5-6 and TRBJ2-7): DAGVTQSPTHLIKTRGQQVTLRCSPKSGHDTVSWYQQALGQGPQFIFQYYEEEERQRGNFPDRFSGHQFPNYSSELNVNALLLGDSALYLCASSLVGTSARREEQYFGPGTRLTVT.

The sample holds a few counts of this clonotype. The rearrangement joins TRBV3-1 to TRBJ1-1; TRBD1 is a possible D gene (5 bases). The CDR3 spans 13 residues. V lost 0 bases and J 8 bases, leaving 10 bases between the germline ends. CDR1 and CDR2 from the germline V gene are LGHDT and YNNKEL (reference sequence). The CDR3 DNA sequence: TGTGCCAGCAGCCAAGATCTTCGGGGGGAAGCTTTCTTT. Protein sequence: CASSQDLRGEAFF. Drawing the rest from reference TRBV3-1 and TRBJ1-1, the complete variable domain is DTAVSQTPKYLVTQMGNDKSIKCEQNLGHDTMYWYKQDSKKFLKIMFSYNNKELIINETVPNRFSPKSPDKAHLNLHINSLELGDSAVYFCASSQDLRGEAFFGQGTRLTVV.

In its sample, this clonotype was seen once. V and J are TRBV5-1 and TRBJ1-4; 7 bases are a match to TRBD1. This CDR3 has 16 residues. The V segment lost 2 bases and the J segment 0 bases; nucleotides outside the gene matches: 4. Germline V CDR1 and CDR2: SGHRS, YFSETQ. The CDR3 protein is CASSLGTATTNEKLFF. The CDR3 bases are TGCGCCAGCAGCTTAGGGACAGCCACAACTAATGAAAAACTGTTTTTT.

This clonotype was observed many times. CDR3 in amino acids: CASSQGGGAYEQYF. The CDR3 DNA reads as TGCGCCAGCAGCCAAGGGGGGGGAGCCTACGAGCAGTACTTC. This chain connects TRBV4-1 to TRBJ2-7; 7 bases are shared with TRBD2. Per germline, CDR1 MGHRA and CDR2 YSYEKL. This CDR3 has 14 residues. The V gene end was trimmed by 1 base and the J gene end by 2 bases; junction bases not matched to a gene: 2.

The chain employs TRBV28 and TRBJ2-3, with 9 positions matching TRBD1. Germline values: CDR1 MDHEN, CDR2 SYDVKM. Losses at the gene ends were 6 bases for V and 0 bases for J; bases not matched to a gene: 10. The CDR3 loop spans 17 amino acids. The CDR3 nucleotides read TGTGCCAGCAGCCCCCTACAGGGGGCAAGGAGCACAGATACGCAGTATTTT. Residues: CASSPLQGARSTDTQYF.

The gene calls are TRBV20-1 and TRBJ2-1; 7 bases fit TRBD1. CDR1 is DFQATT and CDR2 is SNEGSKA in the germline V gene (reference sequence). Trimming at V came to 2 bases and at J to 12 bases, leaving 4 bases not matched to a gene. CDR3 length: 11 residues. The CDR3: CSARKGARQFF. The CDR3 nucleotides read TGCAGTGCTAGAAAGGGGGCCAGGCAGTTCTTC.